This passage covers 5 T cell receptor beta chains from one sample sequenced in a study of blood T cell repertoires in COVID-19. Here immunoSEQ multiplex PCR was the method, and the copy in TCRdb shows in-frame clones only, minus some. The top ten hold under 13% of the sample, which has more than 70,000 clones, about 80% seen once. The sequencing sample was made of peripheral blood. These receptors originate from a woman in her seventies with acute or convalescent COVID-19.

The chain couples TRBV19 to TRBJ1-5; TRBD1 is a possible D gene (6 bases). Germline V CDR1 and CDR2: LNHDA, SQIVND (reference sequence). Trimming shortened V by 5 bases and J by 5 bases, and 19 bases separated the two germline ends. This CDR3 is built from 16 residues. The CDR3 loop is CASSATGGGFDQPQHF. The CDR3 DNA sequence: TGTGCCAGTAGTGCGACAGGCGGGGGTTTCGATCAGCCCCAGCATTTT.

The chain combines TRBV27 with TRBJ1-5; TRBD1 might be the D (6 bases). Germline lookup yields CDR1 MNHEY and CDR2 SMNVEV (reference sequence). Between the trimmed V and J ends, which lost 6 bases and 7 bases, there was a span of 16 bases. The CDR3 is 14 residues long. The CDR3 loop is CASRLGGRGQPQHF. The DNA for the CDR3 is TGTGCCAGCAGGTTAGGAGGCAGGGGACAGCCCCAGCATTTT.

The rearrangement joins TRBV5-8 to TRBJ1-2, with a weak D call TRBD1 (5 bases). V was pared by 3 bases and J by 3 bases, with 15 bases between. Per germline, CDR1 SGHTS and CDR2 YDEGEE. This CDR3 spans 15 amino acids. The CDR3 nucleotides are TGTGCCAGCAGCTCGGGACTTCCTCGAGACTATGGCTACACCTTC. It specifies CASSSGLPRDYGYTF.

The J gene is TRBJ2-1, the V gene TRBV19, with D possibly being TRBD1 (6 bases). The CDR3 is made up of 15 amino acids. Trimming took off 3 bases at V and 6 bases at J, with 15 bases between the two ends. Germline V gives CDR1 LNHDA, CDR2 SQIVND (reference sequence). The CDR3 DNA follows: TGTGCCAGTAGTATGCAGGCAGGGGTGAGCAATGAGCAGTTCTTC. Translating gives CASSMQAGVSNEQFF.

This sequence joins TRBV9 and TRBJ1-2; D is undetermined. This CDR3 region has 13 residues. Trimming stripped 6 bases from V and 8 bases from J, with 17 bases between. Per germline, CDR1 SGDLS and CDR2 YYNGEE. DNA for the CDR3: TGTGCCAGCAACGGAGGGCCCTCGGAAGGCTACACCTTC. This translates into CASNGGPSEGYTF. Filled out from reference TRBV9 and TRBJ1-2, the complete variable domain reads DSGVTQTPKHLITATGQRVTLRCSPRSGDLSVYWYQQSLDQGLQFLIQYYNGEERAKGNILERFSAQQFPDLHSELNLSSLELGDSALYFCASNGGPSEGYTFGSGTRLTVV.